The sequence of this TCR beta chain was determined in a study of graft-versus-host responses after intestinal transplantation. In the case of this clone: Its target is unknown.

The CDR3 runs 16 residues. Germline assignment: CDR1 SGDLS and CDR2 YYNGEE. Losses at the gene ends were 4 bases for V and 4 bases for J; bases not matched to a gene: 11. Using immunoSEQ multiplex PCR, the repertoire was profiled, and TCRdb retains in-frame clones only, with some absent. The table shows some 93,000 clones, with about 91% occurring only once. Study-level points and caveats: Subjects displaying graft-donor T cell macrochimerism possessed elevated graft-versus-host to host-versus-graft clonal ratios inside allografts. Detected in recipient marrow were GvH clones, some of which were first observed in ileum or blood.

Source: unstimulated CD8+ T cells sorted from spleen or lymph node cells, taken before intestinal transplant. The receptor's source is a human donor who received an intestinal transplant. The V call is TRBV9, the J call TRBJ2-7; 10 bases map to TRBD2. CDR3 DNA sequence: TGTGCCAGCAGCCCTCAGCGGGAGGGCGCCTTGTACGAGCAGTACTTC. Residues: CASSPQREGALYEQYF.